This T cell receptor (beta chain) stems from a study of cytomegalovirus exposure and HLA in healthy donors. On the study more broadly: Approximately 85 million unique TCRs from HLA-typed donors were held in an early release of data. Genotyping of roughly 400 donors showed that around 86% belonged to the Caucasian-associated ancestry cluster.

Primers for the PCR totalled 60 Vbeta and 13 Jbeta. TCRdb keeps only in-frame clones here, not all; method: immunoSEQ multiplex PCR. The sample records about 210,000 clones, around four fifths being singletons. Remarks on this clone: Its antigen remains unknown.

Study-level points and caveats: Per a prior analysis, the majority of TCR beta V segments were productive roughly 87% or roughly 30% of the time.

Between the trimmed V and J ends, which lost 6 bases and 4 bases, there was a span of 25 bases. The CDR3 is 17 residues long. Germline V gene data show CDR1 as SGHNT and CDR2 as YYREEE (reference sequence). The receptor's source is a middle-aged man in good health and CMV-seropositive. Material for sequencing was PBMCs. The V and J genes are TRBV5-4 and TRBJ1-2; D call uncertain. CDR3 sequence: CASTPGTTSPRGYGYTF. The CDR3 nucleotides are TGTGCCAGCACCCCGGGTACCACGTCTCCCCGGGGCTATGGCTACACCTTC.